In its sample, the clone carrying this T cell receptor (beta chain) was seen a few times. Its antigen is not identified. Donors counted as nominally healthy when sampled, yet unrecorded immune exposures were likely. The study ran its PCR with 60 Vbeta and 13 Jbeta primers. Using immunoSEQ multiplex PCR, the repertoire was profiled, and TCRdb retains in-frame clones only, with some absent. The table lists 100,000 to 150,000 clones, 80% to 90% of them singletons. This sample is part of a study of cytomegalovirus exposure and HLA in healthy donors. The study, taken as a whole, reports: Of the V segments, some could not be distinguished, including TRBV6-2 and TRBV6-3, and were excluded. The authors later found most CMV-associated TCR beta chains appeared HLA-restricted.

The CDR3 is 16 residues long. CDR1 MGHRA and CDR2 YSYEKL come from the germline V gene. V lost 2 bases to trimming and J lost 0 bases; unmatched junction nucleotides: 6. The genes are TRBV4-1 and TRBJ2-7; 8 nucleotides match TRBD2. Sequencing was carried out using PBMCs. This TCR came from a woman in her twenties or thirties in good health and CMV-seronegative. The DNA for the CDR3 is TGCGCCAGCAGCCAATTATTACGGGGGGGCTCCTACGAGCAGTACTTC. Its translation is CASSQLLRGGSYEQYF.